A single sample gave rise to the 29 T cell receptor beta chains below, sequenced in a study of cytomegalovirus exposure and HLA in healthy donors. PCR involved 60 Vbeta and 13 Jbeta primers. Profiling relied on immunoSEQ multiplex PCR, and the TCRdb table lists in-frame clones only, not all of them. The data hold about 140,000 clones, with about two thirds observed a single time. Specimen: PBMCs. All receptors derive from an older woman in good health and CMV-seropositive.

The rearrangement joins TRBV5-4 to TRBJ2-1; TRBD2 aligns across 13 bases. CDR1 is SGHNT and CDR2 is YYREEE in the germline V gene (reference sequence). CDR3 length: 17 residues. Unmatched junction bases numbered 6, after V lost 2 bases and J lost 4 bases. The CDR3: CASSFPGLAGRYNEQFF. The CDR3 DNA is TGTGCCAGCAGCTTCCCGGGACTAGCGGGACGTTACAATGAGCAGTTCTTC.

This chain links TRBV6-1 with TRBJ1-4; a possible D gene is TRBD1 (6 bases). Deletions cut 3 bases from V and 3 bases from J, with 8 bases between. The CDR3 has 14 amino acids. Per the germline V gene, CDR1 is MNHNS and CDR2 is SASEGT. CDR3 nucleotides: TGTGCCAGCAGTGATGGGGGCTCTAATGAAAAACTGTTTTTT. Its protein is CASSDGGSNEKLFF.

The chain carries TRBV12-5 and TRBJ2-7, with D tentatively TRBD2 (6 bases). Between the trimmed V and J ends, which lost 1 base and 4 bases, there was a span of 8 bases. Germline CDR1 reads LGHNT; CDR2 reads FRNRAP. There are 13 residues in the CDR3. This CDR3 is CASGLAEGYEQYF. CDR3 bases: TGTGCTAGTGGTTTGGCGGAGGGGTACGAGCAGTACTTC.

This chain uses TRBV5-1 with TRBJ1-2; TRBD1 aligns across 10 bases. CDR3 length: 13 amino acids. The germline V gene has CDR1 SGHRS and CDR2 YFSETQ. The V and J ends lost 5 bases and 9 bases, in that order; junction bases with no gene match: 7. CDR3 loop: CASRAGTGESYTF. CDR3 nucleotide sequence: TGCGCCAGCAGGGCCGGGACAGGGGAGAGCTACACCTTC.

The chain recombines TRBV18 with TRBJ1-4; the D is unclear. V lost 5 bases, J lost 0 bases, and 13 bases lay in between. Germline V lookup: CDR1 KGHSH, CDR2 LQKENI. This CDR3 spans 16 amino acids. CDR3 sequence (DNA): TGTGCCAGCTCAATGCGAGGGCCATCAACTAATGAAAAACTGTTTTTT. Protein: CASSMRGPSTNEKLFF.

The V and J genes are TRBV10-3 and TRBJ2-1, with TRBD2 matching 8 bases. Germline-derived CDR1 and CDR2 are ENHRY and SYGVKD. The CDR3 loop spans 12 amino acids. V dropped 8 bases and J dropped 5; count of bases not matched to a gene: 2. The CDR3 nucleotides read TGTGCCATCCGGGGGGGACACAATGAGCAGTTCTTC. Encoded protein: CAIRGGHNEQFF.

V gene TRBV11-2 combines with J gene TRBJ2-7; TRBD1 matches 10 bases. Germline V gives CDR1 SGHAT, CDR2 FQNNGV. The CDR3 consists of 14 residues. The J segment lost 4 bases and the V segment lost 3 bases, leaving 3 bases of the junction unmatched. CDR3: CASSFRDRGYEQYF. CDR3 nucleotides: TGTGCCAGCAGCTTCCGGGACAGGGGTTACGAGCAGTACTTC.

The chain has TRBV5-1 and TRBJ2-5; TRBD1 might be the D (6 bases). V was clipped by 0 bases and J by 1 base, with 13 bases between them. CDR1 and CDR2 (germline): SGHRS, YFSETQ. This CDR3 spans 16 amino acids. The CDR3, as DNA: TGCGCCAGCAGCTTGGCCTCCAACAGGGTCCAAGAGACCCAGTACTTC. Translating it yields CASSLASNRVQETQYF.

J is TRBJ1-5 and V is TRBV27; D is ambiguous. The CDR3 covers 15 residues. With 1 base removed from V and 7 bases from J, the gap between germline ends came to 14 bases. Germline V gene sequence: CDR1 MNHEY, CDR2 SMNVEV (reference sequence). This CDR3 reads CASSLLAGRGQPQHF. The CDR3 DNA reads TGTGCCAGCAGTTTATTGGCAGGCCGAGGGCAGCCCCAGCATTTT.

The gene calls are TRBV21-1 and TRBJ2-3; TRBD1 is taken as the D call from the table, unchecked against the DNA. TRBV21-1 is a recognized pseudogene. This CDR3 is 16 amino acids long. The CDR3 sequence: CASSKEGTGGTDTQYF. The CDR3 bases are TGTGCCAGCAGCAAAGAGGGGACAGGGGGCACAGATACGCAGTATTTT.

The CDR3 bases are TGCGCCAGCAGCCAAGAACTAGCGGGAGCAGATACGCAGTATTTT. Translation: CASSQELAGADTQYF. The V call is TRBV4-1, the J call TRBJ2-3, with 11 nucleotides matching TRBD2. After removal of 0 bases from V and 4 bases from J, the junction contained 0 bases not matched to a gene. The CDR3 has 15 amino acids. From germline, CDR1 is MGHRA and CDR2 YSYEKL.

The J gene is TRBJ2-7, the V gene TRBV4-1; D may be TRBD2 (7 bases). Trimming cost V 0 bases and J 6 bases, with 12 bases left between them. Per the germline V gene, CDR1 is MGHRA and CDR2 is YSYEKL. This CDR3 comprises 14 residues. DNA of the CDR3: TGCGCCAGCAGCCAAGAAGGGGGGGTGAGCGAGCAGTACTTC. It is translated as CASSQEGGVSEQYF.

The V call is TRBV28, the J call TRBJ2-7, with D maybe TRBD2 (6 bases). Germline assignment: CDR1 MDHEN and CDR2 SYDVKM. The CDR3 length is 16 residues. Trimming removed 3 bases from V and 6 bases from J, with 21 bases in between. CDR3 in amino acids: CASSFPMAGGLREQYF. Written as DNA, the CDR3 is TGTGCCAGCAGTTTCCCCATGGCAGGCGGACTACGCGAGCAGTACTTC.

The chain joins TRBV6-1 to TRBJ1-1; no definite D call. The CDR3 has 12 residues. Germline loops: CDR1 MNHNS, CDR2 SASEGT. Trimming stripped 3 bases from V and 3 bases from J, with 5 bases between. The CDR3 bases are TGTGCCAGCAGTGATAGTTACACTGAAGCTTTCTTT. It translates to CASSDSYTEAFF.

The chain recombines TRBV4-1 with TRBJ2-4; 7 nucleotides agree with TRBD2. This CDR3 region has 15 residues. In germline, CDR1 is MGHRA, CDR2 YSYEKL. V lost 1 base, J lost 8 bases, and 8 bases stayed unmatched. Written as DNA, the CDR3 is TGCGCCAGCAGCCAAGTGGGTGGCGGGAGTGACATTCAGTACTTC. Protein product: CASSQVGGGSDIQYF.

This rearrangement joins TRBV5-1 to TRBJ2-7; D unclear. Germline lookup yields CDR1 SGHRS and CDR2 YFSETQ. The V end lost 2 bases, the J end lost 1 base, and 10 bases lay between the germline ends. The CDR3 runs to 14 residues. The CDR3 DNA is TGCGCCAGCAGCTTTGATGCGGTTTCCTACGAGCAGTACTTC. Its protein is CASSFDAVSYEQYF.

The chain is built from TRBV7-9 and TRBJ1-2, with TRBD1 matching over 9 bases. V shed 5 bases, J shed 5 bases, and the junction held 9 bases outside the gene matches. Germline CDR1 and CDR2: SEHNR and FQNEAQ (reference sequence). This CDR3 region has 15 residues. The CDR3 region has the DNA TGTGCCAGCAGCGGAAATACAGGGGGCGCGTATGGCTACACCTTC. Residues: CASSGNTGGAYGYTF.

The V call is TRBV27, the J call TRBJ2-7, with 8 bases identical to TRBD2. CDR1 and CDR2 (germline): MNHEY, SMNVEV (reference sequence). This CDR3 has 16 residues. The V segment lost 4 bases and the J segment 2 bases; nucleotides outside the gene matches: 10. The CDR3 sequence: CASSSTVSGNTYEQYF. The DNA of the CDR3 is TGTGCCAGCAGTTCTACAGTTAGCGGGAACACCTACGAGCAGTACTTC.

The chain joins TRBV6-5 to TRBJ1-6; tentatively, D is TRBD1 (5 bases). Trimming removed 6 bases at V and 7 bases at J, with 16 bases between. The germline CDR1 and CDR2 sequences are MNHEY and SVGAGI. This CDR3 has 15 amino acids. The CDR3 DNA follows: TGTGCCAGCAGATTGGAGGGGATGAGAAATTCACCCCTCCACTTT. This encodes CASRLEGMRNSPLHF.

This clone was counted between two and nine times. The V and J genes are TRBV6-1 and TRBJ2-7, with TRBD1 matching over 10 bases. This CDR3 comprises 13 residues. V lost 6 bases, J lost 6 bases, and 5 bases stayed unmatched. The V gene's germline CDR1 is MNHNS and CDR2 SASEGT. CDR3 coding DNA: TGTGCCAGCAGGCACGGACAGGGGGGCGAGCAGTACTTC. This translates into CASRHGQGGEQYF.

With respect to this clone: An end of the junction differs from the germline gene, which may be a read error. Other DNA sequences from this sample encode an identical CDR3 as well. The chain links TRBV25-1 to TRBJ1-2; weak D call: TRBD1 (5 bases). CDR1 is MGHDK, CDR2 SYGVNS, per germline. This CDR3 comprises 13 residues. CDR3 sequence reads: CASNVGGKDGYTF. The DNA for the CDR3 is TGCGCCAGCAACGTGGGGGGGAAGGATGGCTACACCTTC.

The rearrangement links TRBV10-2 to TRBJ2-2; 10 bases match TRBD2. The CDR3 length is 15 residues. Germline assignment: CDR1 WSHSY and CDR2 SAAADI. V shed 2 bases and J 6 bases; nucleotides not matched to a gene: 3. The CDR3 bases are TGCGCCAGCAGTGAGGCAGCGGGAGGGTCCGGGGAGCTGTTTTTT. Amino acids: CASSEAAGGSGELFF.

V gene TRBV28 combines with J gene TRBJ1-2; D uncertain. The CDR3 loop spans 14 amino acids. CDR1 is MDHEN, CDR2 SYDVKM, per germline. Trimming took off 6 bases at V and 1 base at J, with 12 bases between the two ends. This CDR3 reads CASSPTGVNYGYTF. The CDR3 region has the DNA TGTGCCAGCAGCCCGACCGGGGTTAACTATGGCTACACCTTC.

In its sample, this clone was seen a few times. V usage is TRBV6-1 and J usage is TRBJ2-5, with D unclear. V was trimmed by 6 bases and J by 9 bases, leaving 11 bases between them. The germline V gene has CDR1 MNHNS and CDR2 SASEGT. The CDR3 is 11 residues long. The CDR3 DNA follows: TGTGCCAGCAGCGACGCCCGGGCCCAGTACTTC. Translation gives CASSDARAQYF.

The rearrangement joins TRBV7-8 to TRBJ2-7, with 7 bases lining up with TRBD2. The CDR3 runs 13 residues. V lost 7 bases and J lost 9; bases outside the gene matches: 12. Germline values: CDR1 SGHVS, CDR2 FQNEAQ. CDR3 sequence: CASTMGGSPMQYF. The CDR3 DNA reads TGTGCCAGCACTATGGGGGGGTCGCCGATGCAGTACTTC.

The chain combines TRBV28 with TRBJ1-5; no clear D. This CDR3 is built from 16 residues. V lost 5 bases and J 2 bases, leaving 16 bases between the germline ends. Germline CDR1 reads MDHEN; CDR2 reads SYDVKM. Here the CDR3 DNA reads TGTGCCAGCAGTACCGGGGAGGGATCAGGCAATCAGCCCCAGCATTTT. This gives the protein CASSTGEGSGNQPQHF.

This sequence joins TRBV28 and TRBJ1-1, with D perhaps TRBD1 (6 bases). Deletions cut 5 bases from V and 6 bases from J, with 19 bases between. The CDR3 loop spans 15 amino acids. CDR1 is MDHEN and CDR2 is SYDVKM in the germline V gene. The CDR3 here is CASSEQGPQWPEAFF. DNA for the CDR3: TGTGCCAGCAGTGAGCAGGGGCCCCAGTGGCCTGAAGCTTTCTTT.

This clone appeared a single time. The chain employs TRBV10-3 and TRBJ1-1; perhaps TRBD1 as D (6 bases). The CDR3 consists of 13 residues. CDR1 and CDR2 (germline): ENHRY, SYGVKD. V gave up 8 bases and J gave up 2 bases, with 12 bases separating them. The CDR3 DNA follows: TGTGCCATCCGGACAGTTCCTAACACTGAAGCTTTCTTT. Residues: CAIRTVPNTEAFF.

The chain uses TRBV19 and TRBJ1-5; D is perhaps TRBD1 (6 bases). The V gene's germline CDR1 is LNHDA and CDR2 SQIVND (reference sequence). The CDR3 sequence is 14 residues long. Trimming took off 9 bases at V and 4 bases at J, with 16 bases between the two ends. CDR3 bases: TGTGCCAGCCAGGGGTCGTCAGCAAATCAGCCCCAGCATTTT. Encoded protein: CASQGSSANQPQHF.